These 23 T cell receptor beta chains were sequenced from one sample in a study of T cell clonality in common variable immunodeficiency (dated by TCRdb to 2013 to 2016). To prepare the library, the immunoSEQ multiplex PCR assay was applied. Drawn from immuneACCESS, this table holds only the in-frame rearrangements with V and J called that TCRdb kept. Clones are partly lost; checked studies trace under half to an unresolved V gene and leave the rest unexplained. The sample has about 60,000 clones on record, with no singletons. Roughly 1.7% of the sample rests with the top ten. Sequencing was done on a sample of peripheral blood mononuclear cells. The receptors come from a person aged 18 to 70 in good health.

In this sample, this clone turned up a few times. CDR3 residues: CASSERVGARGGYTF. The part of the CDR3 DNA that was read is TGTGCCAGCAGTGAACGGGTAGGCGCCAGGGGCGGC. The chain employs TRBV25-1 and TRBJ1-2, with D possibly matching TRBD1 (6 bases). The read halts 3 residues ahead of the CDR3 end, with the missing end drawn from the germline J gene. Germline V gene lookup returns CDR1 MGHDK and CDR2 SYGVNS. CDR3 size: 15 residues.

There are many counts of this clone. The read is 3 residues too short to cover the CDR3 end, so that end is filled in from the germline J gene. This chain joins TRBV30 and TRBJ2-7; TRBD2 might be the D (5 bases). The CDR3 extends over 13 amino acids. The V and J ends lost 1 base and 3 bases respectively, with 10 bases between them. Germline V lookup: CDR1 GTSNPN, CDR2 SVGIG (reference sequence). The covered CDR3 bases are TGTGCCTGGAGTGGGTCTAGCCACTACGAG. It translates to CAWSGSSHYE. The full-length CDR3 reads as CAWSGSSHYEQYF.

Ten or more counts support this clone. The read terminates 3 residues ahead of where the CDR3 ends, so the germline J gene completes it. The rearrangement joins TRBV28 to TRBJ1-1, with D perhaps TRBD1 (6 bases). Germline CDR1 MDHEN, CDR2 SYDVKM. The CDR3 extends over 15 amino acids. V lost 2 bases, J lost 4 bases, and 14 bases lay in between. Incomplete CDR3 DNA: TGTGCCAGCAGTTTAAGGACAGTAACCCGCACTGAA. Translating gives CASSLRTVTRTE. The entire CDR3 is CASSLRTVTRTEAFF.

This clone has at least ten counts. The CDR3 extends 3 residues past the end of the read, so its final part is completed from the germline J gene. This chain uses TRBV10-3 with TRBJ1-2, with 9 positions matching TRBD1. V shed 6 bases and J 5 bases; nucleotides not matched to a gene: 7. This CDR3 region has 14 residues. The germline CDR1 and CDR2 sequences are ENHRY and SYGVKD. The CDR3 region is CAISADGTGYGYTF. CDR3 bases read: TGTGCCATCAGCGCCGACGGGACAGGGTATGGC.

This clone has a count of ten or more. Read coverage stops 3 residues before the CDR3 terminus; the germline J gene supplies the remainder. The V and J genes are TRBV19 and TRBJ1-3, with 9 bases matching TRBD1. This CDR3 spans 16 amino acids. In germline, CDR1 is LNHDA, CDR2 SQIVND (reference sequence). V lost 4 bases, J lost 7 bases, and 11 bases stayed unmatched. The sequenced part of the CDR3 DNA is TGTGCCAGTAGTACCCGAAGGGGACAGGGAACGAACACC. Translated: CASSTRRGQGTNT. The whole CDR3 sequence reads CASSTRRGQGTNTIYF.

This clone was recorded at least ten times. The read stops 3 residues short of the end of the CDR3; the missing end is completed from the germline J gene. The rearrangement uses TRBV19 and TRBJ2-1; a possible D gene is TRBD2 (6 bases). The CDR3 totals 15 residues. The germline V and J ends were trimmed by 4 bases and 0 bases, with 10 bases remaining between them. Germline CDR1 LNHDA, CDR2 SQIVND (reference sequence). CDR3 protein: CASSTSAYSYNEQFF. The part of the CDR3 DNA that was read is TGTGCCAGTAGTACTAGCGCCTACTCCTACAATGAG.

This clone was seen repeatedly, ten times or more. Read coverage stops 3 residues before the CDR3 terminus; the germline J gene supplies the remainder. The rearrangement joins TRBV6-2 or TRBV6-3 to TRBJ1-2; D is ambiguous. Per germline, CDR1 MNHEY and CDR2 SVGEGT. Trimming left V 0 bases short and J 3 bases short, with 8 bases between. The length of the CDR3 is 14 residues. Incomplete CDR3 DNA: TGTGCCAGCAGTTACTCGTCGGTCTACTATGGC. It codes for CASSYSSVYYG. The full CDR3 protein reads CASSYSSVYYGYTF.

Worth noting for this clone: Read sequence stops 3 residues before the CDR3 end, and the germline J gene provides the missing end. The V gene is TRBV20-1, the J gene TRBJ2-1, with 11 positions matching TRBD2. The CDR3 totals 15 residues. V shed 5 bases, J shed 7 bases, and the junction held 10 bases outside the gene matches. Germline V CDR1 and CDR2: DFQATT, SNEGSKA (reference sequence). The sequenced part of the CDR3 DNA is TGCAGTGCTTCGCCCGGGACTAGCGGCAAAAATGAG. This encodes CSASPGTSGKNE. Given in full, the CDR3 is CSASPGTSGKNEQFF.

This clone occurred many times. The CDR3 goes on 3 residues after the read ends, and that part is filled in from the germline J gene. V gene TRBV2 combines with J gene TRBJ2-7; 7 bases match TRBD1. The CDR3 sequence is 12 residues long. Germline V lookup: CDR1 SNHLY, CDR2 FYNNEI. With 6 bases clipped from V and 6 bases from J, the junction kept 5 bases outside the gene matches. CDR3: CASRTGNSEQYF. Incomplete CDR3 DNA: TGTGCCAGCAGGACAGGGAACTCCGAG.

The table lists this clone with many counts. The missing CDR3 end, 3 residues past where the read stops, is filled in from the germline J gene. The genes are TRBV29-1 and TRBJ2-1; 8 bases are a match to TRBD2. Germline V gives CDR1 SQVTM, CDR2 ANQGSEA. V shed 7 bases, J shed 2 bases, and the junction held 1 base outside the gene matches. This CDR3 has 12 residues. The CDR3 bases that were read are TGCAGCGGTAGCGGGACCTACAATGAG. It encodes CSGSGTYNE. The whole CDR3 sequence reads CSGSGTYNEQFF.

This clone was observed many times. The read halts 3 residues ahead of the CDR3 end, with the missing end drawn from the germline J gene. The chain uses TRBV5-1 and TRBJ2-5; no firm D call. The ends were cut back, 6 bases at V and 2 bases at J, with 11 bases in the middle. CDR1 and CDR2 from the germline V gene are SGHRS and YFSETQ. This CDR3 contains 13 residues. The covered CDR3 bases are TGCGCCAGCACCTTTACTCCGCAAGAGACC. It codes for CASTFTPQET. In full, the CDR3 is CASTFTPQETQYF.

The sample holds many counts of this clone. The CDR3 is CASSLEGPQKASNQPQHF. The part of the CDR3 DNA that was read is TGTGCCAGCAGCTTAGAAGGTCCACAGAAGGCGAGTAATCAGCCC. This chain links TRBV7-4 with TRBJ1-5; D unresolved. Read sequence stops 3 residues before the CDR3 end, and the germline J gene provides the missing end. Germline V gene lookup returns CDR1 SGHVT and CDR2 SQSDAQ. Trimming stripped 1 base from V and 4 bases from J, with 20 bases between. This CDR3 has 18 residues.

This clone was seen many times. From the germline J gene comes the end of the CDR3, since the read stops 3 residues before it. The rearrangement links TRBV6-1 to TRBJ2-7; 7 positions match TRBD2. This CDR3 spans 16 amino acids. From germline, CDR1 is MNHNS and CDR2 SASEGT. V trimming: 3 bases; J trimming: 0 bases; junction bases outside the gene matches: 8. CDR3 sequence reads: CASSETLRGVSYEQYF. The sequenced CDR3 bases are TGTGCCAGCAGTGAGACCCTCCGGGGGGTCTCCTACGAG.

This clone appeared many times. Read coverage stops 3 residues before the CDR3 terminus; the germline J gene supplies the remainder. The rearrangement uses TRBV7-9 and TRBJ2-7, with 7 bases aligning to TRBD2. CDR1 SEHNR and CDR2 FQNEAQ come from the germline V gene (reference sequence). Trimming took 5 bases from V and 0 from J; bases not matched to a gene: 4. The CDR3 totals 14 residues. The CDR3 bases that were read are TGTGCCAGCAGCCGACTAGCTTTCTCCTACGAG. As protein: CASSRLAFSYE. The CDR3 reads in full as CASSRLAFSYEQYF.

This clone has a count of ten or more. The read terminates 3 residues ahead of where the CDR3 ends, so the germline J gene completes it. The gene calls are TRBV7-2 and TRBJ2-1; 7 bases fit TRBD2. CDR1 is SGHTA, CDR2 FQGNSA, per germline. The V segment lost 5 bases and the J segment 6 bases; nucleotides outside the gene matches: 7. The CDR3 is 14 residues long. The CDR3 DNA, read in part, is TGTGCCAGCAGCCAACGGACTAGTACCAATGAG. The encoded protein is CASSQRTSTNE. The whole CDR3 is CASSQRTSTNEQFF.

This clone was detected many times. The read falls 3 residues short of the CDR3 end, and the missing part is taken from the germline J gene. The J gene is TRBJ2-7, the V gene TRBV4-2; TRBD2 agrees at 9 bases. Germline lookup yields CDR1 LGHNA and CDR2 YNFKEQ. V lost 4 bases to trimming and J lost 0 bases; unmatched junction nucleotides: 1. CDR3 length: 14 amino acids. The CDR3 DNA, read in part, is TGTGCCAGCAGCCTTAGCGGGAGCTCCTACGAG. It translates to CASSLSGSSYE. The complete CDR3 reads CASSLSGSSYEQYF.

This clone was seen many times. The read falls 3 residues short of the CDR3 end, and the missing part is taken from the germline J gene. The J gene is TRBJ2-7, the V gene TRBV5-6, with TRBD2 matching 10 bases. The ends lost 0 bases at V and 4 bases at J; junction bases unmatched: 4. The germline CDR1 and CDR2 sequences are SGHDT and YYEEEE. CDR3 size: 15 residues. The CDR3 is CASSLALAGVYEQYF. The covered CDR3 bases are TGTGCCAGCAGCTTGGCGCTAGCGGGAGTTTACGAG.

This clone has ten or more counts. The read terminates 3 residues ahead of where the CDR3 ends, so the germline J gene completes it. The chain carries TRBV2 and TRBJ1-2, with 8 positions matching TRBD1. Germline CDR1 is SNHLY and CDR2 is FYNNEI. This CDR3 has 13 amino acids. CDR3 bases read: TGTGCCAGCAGCGACAGGGGCGTTGGGGGC. Translated, it gives CASSDRGVGG. The full CDR3 sequence reads CASSDRGVGGYTF.

This clone appeared many times. The read gets to within 3 residues of the CDR3 end, and the germline J gene fills in the rest. The chain recombines TRBV6-1 with TRBJ1-6, with D tentatively TRBD1 (5 bases). Looked up from germline, CDR1 is MNHNS and CDR2 is SASEGT. Trimming pared 1 base from V and 7 bases from J, leaving 5 bases between. The CDR3 sequence is 13 residues long. The CDR3 reads CASSEEGNSPLHF. CDR3 DNA, as far as it was read: TGTGCCAGCAGTGAAGAGGGGAATTCACCC.

This clone was found many times. The DNA ends 3 residues before the CDR3 does, and the rest of the CDR3 is filled in from the germline J gene. The gene calls are TRBV20-1 and TRBJ1-5; D is unclear. Trimming left V 1 base short and J 0 bases short, with 10 bases between. This CDR3 is 15 amino acids long. The V gene's germline CDR1 is DFQATT and CDR2 SNEGSKA (reference sequence). CDR3 loop: CSARVPGTSNQPQHF. CDR3 DNA (partial): TGCAGTGCTAGAGTTCCAGGAACTAGCAATCAGCCC.

This clone has at least ten counts. The missing CDR3 end, 3 residues past where the read stops, is filled in from the germline J gene. This chain connects TRBV19 to TRBJ2-1, with a tentative D call TRBD1 (5 bases). The CDR3 is 15 amino acids. Germline V lookup: CDR1 LNHDA, CDR2 SQIVND (reference sequence). Trimming pared 7 bases from V and 0 bases from J, leaving 13 bases between. CDR3 amino acids: CASKGNPYSYNEQFF. CDR3 bases read: TGTGCCAGTAAGGGGAACCCCTACTCCTACAATGAG.

This clone was picked up many times. The DNA ends 3 residues before the CDR3 does, and the rest of the CDR3 is filled in from the germline J gene. The rearrangement links TRBV7-6 to TRBJ2-7; 9 positions agree with TRBD2. J was trimmed by 6 bases and V by 5 bases; bases with no gene match: 5. This CDR3 has 13 residues. The germline V gene encodes CDR1 SGHVS and CDR2 FNYEAQ. Partial CDR3 DNA: TGTGCCAGCAGCATTCCGGGACTAGCCGAG. Translating it yields CASSIPGLAE. The whole CDR3 reads CASSIPGLAEQYF.

This clone has a count of ten or more. Read sequence stops 3 residues before the CDR3 end, and the germline J gene provides the missing end. The chain uses TRBV20-1 and TRBJ2-5; perhaps TRBD1 as D (5 bases). V was cut by 4 bases and J by 4 bases, with 25 bases left in between. Germline-derived CDR1 and CDR2 are DFQATT and SNEGSKA (reference sequence). This CDR3 spans 17 amino acids. CDR3 protein: CSATDWHVGARVETQYF. The sequenced CDR3 bases are TGCAGTGCTACTGACTGGCACGTAGGGGCCAGAGTAGAGACC.